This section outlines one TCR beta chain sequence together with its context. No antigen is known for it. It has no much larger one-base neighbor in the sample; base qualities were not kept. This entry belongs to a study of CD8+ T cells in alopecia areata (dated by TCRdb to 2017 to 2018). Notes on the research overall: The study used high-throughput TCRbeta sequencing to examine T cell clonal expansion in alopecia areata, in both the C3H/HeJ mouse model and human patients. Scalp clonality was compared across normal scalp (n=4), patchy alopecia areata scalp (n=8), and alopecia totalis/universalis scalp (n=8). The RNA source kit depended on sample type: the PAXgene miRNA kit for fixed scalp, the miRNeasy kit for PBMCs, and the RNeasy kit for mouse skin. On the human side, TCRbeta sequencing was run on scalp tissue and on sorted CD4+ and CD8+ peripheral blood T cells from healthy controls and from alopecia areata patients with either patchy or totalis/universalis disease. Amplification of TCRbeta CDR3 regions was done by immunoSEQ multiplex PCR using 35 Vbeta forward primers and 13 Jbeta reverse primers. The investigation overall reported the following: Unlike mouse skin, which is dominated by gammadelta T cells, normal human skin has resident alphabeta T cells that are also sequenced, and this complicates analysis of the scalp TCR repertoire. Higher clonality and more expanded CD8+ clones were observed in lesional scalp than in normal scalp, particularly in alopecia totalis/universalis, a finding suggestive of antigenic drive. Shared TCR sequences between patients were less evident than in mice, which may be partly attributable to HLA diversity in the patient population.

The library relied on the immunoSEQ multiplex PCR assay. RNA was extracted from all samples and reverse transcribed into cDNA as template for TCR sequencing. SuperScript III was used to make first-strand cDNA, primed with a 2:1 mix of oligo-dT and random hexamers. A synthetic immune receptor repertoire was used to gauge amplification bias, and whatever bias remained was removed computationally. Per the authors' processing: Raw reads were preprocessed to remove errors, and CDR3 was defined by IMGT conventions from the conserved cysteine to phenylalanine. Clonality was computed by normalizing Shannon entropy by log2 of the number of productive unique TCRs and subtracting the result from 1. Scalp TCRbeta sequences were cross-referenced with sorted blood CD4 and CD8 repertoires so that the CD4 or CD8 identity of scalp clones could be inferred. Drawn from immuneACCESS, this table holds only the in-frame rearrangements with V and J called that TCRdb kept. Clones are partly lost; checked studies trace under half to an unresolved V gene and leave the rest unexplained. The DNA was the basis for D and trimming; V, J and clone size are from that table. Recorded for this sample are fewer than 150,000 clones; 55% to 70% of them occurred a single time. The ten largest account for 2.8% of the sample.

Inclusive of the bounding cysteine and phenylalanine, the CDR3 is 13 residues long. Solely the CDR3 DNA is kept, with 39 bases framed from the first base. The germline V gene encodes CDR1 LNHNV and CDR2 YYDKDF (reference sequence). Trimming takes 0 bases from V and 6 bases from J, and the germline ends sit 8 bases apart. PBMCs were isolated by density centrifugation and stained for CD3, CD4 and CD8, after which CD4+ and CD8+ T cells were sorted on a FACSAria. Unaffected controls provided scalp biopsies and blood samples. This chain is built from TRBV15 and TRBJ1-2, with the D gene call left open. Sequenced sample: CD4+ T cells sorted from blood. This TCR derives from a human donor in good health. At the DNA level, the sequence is TGTGCCACCAGCAGAGATCGGGCGGATGGCTACACCTTC. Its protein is CATSRDRADGYTF.